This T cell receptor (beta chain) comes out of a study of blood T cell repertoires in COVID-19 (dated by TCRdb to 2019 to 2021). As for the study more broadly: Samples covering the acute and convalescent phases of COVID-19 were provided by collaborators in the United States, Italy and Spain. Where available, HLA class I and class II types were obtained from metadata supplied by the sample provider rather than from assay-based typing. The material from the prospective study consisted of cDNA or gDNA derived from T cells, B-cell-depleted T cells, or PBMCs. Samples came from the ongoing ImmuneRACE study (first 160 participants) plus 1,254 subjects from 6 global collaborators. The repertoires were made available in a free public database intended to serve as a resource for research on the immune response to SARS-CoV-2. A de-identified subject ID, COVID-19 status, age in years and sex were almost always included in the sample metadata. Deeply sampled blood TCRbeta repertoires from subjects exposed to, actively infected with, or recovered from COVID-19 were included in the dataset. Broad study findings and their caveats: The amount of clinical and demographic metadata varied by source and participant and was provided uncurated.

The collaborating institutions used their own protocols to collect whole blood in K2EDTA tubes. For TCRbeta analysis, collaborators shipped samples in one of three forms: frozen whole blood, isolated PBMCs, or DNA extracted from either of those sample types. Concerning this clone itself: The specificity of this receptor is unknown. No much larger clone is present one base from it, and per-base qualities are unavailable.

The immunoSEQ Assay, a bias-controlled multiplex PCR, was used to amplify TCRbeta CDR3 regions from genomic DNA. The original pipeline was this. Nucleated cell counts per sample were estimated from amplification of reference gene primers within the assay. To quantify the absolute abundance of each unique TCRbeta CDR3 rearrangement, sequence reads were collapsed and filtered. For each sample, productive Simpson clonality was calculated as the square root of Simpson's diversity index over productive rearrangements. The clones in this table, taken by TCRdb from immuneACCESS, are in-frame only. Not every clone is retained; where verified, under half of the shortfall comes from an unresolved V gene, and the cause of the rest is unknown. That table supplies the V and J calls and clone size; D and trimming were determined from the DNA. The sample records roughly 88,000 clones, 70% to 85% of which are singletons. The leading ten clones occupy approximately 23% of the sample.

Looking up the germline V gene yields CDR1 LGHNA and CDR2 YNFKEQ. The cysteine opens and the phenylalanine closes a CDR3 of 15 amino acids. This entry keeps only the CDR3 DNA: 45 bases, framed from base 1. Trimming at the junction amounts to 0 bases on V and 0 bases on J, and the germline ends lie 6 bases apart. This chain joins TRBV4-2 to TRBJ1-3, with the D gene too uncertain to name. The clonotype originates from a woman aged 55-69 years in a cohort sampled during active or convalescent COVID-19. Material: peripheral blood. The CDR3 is CASSQDRNSGNTIYF. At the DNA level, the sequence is TGTGCCAGCAGCCAAGACAGGAACTCTGGAAACACCATATATTTT.